The TCR beta chain under discussion was sequenced for a study of shared clonotypes between healthy human individuals. Study observations and caveats: Though the depth was large, rarefaction showed that sorted-subset sequencing was incomplete.

This clone came up once. The antigen is unknown. Naivety among CD8 cells was defined by CD45RO negativity and positive CCR7 selection, thereby excluding terminally differentiated effector memory CD45RA+ cells. Donors were healthy HIV-negative adults without recent acute infections or vaccinations. Sorted-subset replicate PCRs used about 180 ng DNA, some 30,000 T cell genomes. Original processing notes: Filtering differed because ImmunoSEQ produced junction-only sequences that carried no quality scores. Data came from immunoSEQ multiplex PCR; TCRdb stores just in-frame clones and leaves some out. The V and J calls and clone size were taken over from that table, and D and trimming were inferred from the DNA. The table has roughly 590,000 clones, roughly 95% seen once. Germline V gives CDR1 LNHDA, CDR2 SQIVND (reference sequence). The CDR3 covers 16 residues. Trimming at V came to 5 bases and at J to 3 bases, leaving 4 bases not matched to a gene.

This sequence originates from a woman aged 30 to 39 in good health. Sequencing was done on a sample of naive CD8+ T cells sorted from blood. The chain carries TRBV19 and TRBJ2-2, with 12 bases lining up with TRBD2. CDR3 residues: CASSFLAGGDTGELFF. The CDR3 bases are TGTGCCAGTAGTTTCCTAGCGGGAGGGGACACCGGGGAGCTGTTTTTT.